Each of the 15 T cell receptor beta chains below was sequenced from the same sample in a study of read filtering for tumor transcriptome and immune sequencing (dated by TCRdb to 2018 to 2020). These reads were obtained on an Illumina HiSeq 4000. TCR libraries were built from 400 to 450 ng RNA with the Immunoverse kit, using molecular barcoded adaptors covering alpha/delta and beta/gamma chains. The public sequencing data were trimmed at Q25 with fastp and processed into clonotypes with MiXCR by TCRdb, which kept only in-frame beta chains. All rows with the same CDR3 protein become a single entry with the most common DNA and genes. For this sample the table gives some 62,000 distinct CDR3 sequences, of which approximately 15% were detected only once. The top ten constitute over 40% of the sample. The material sequenced was a population of CD138-negative cells sorted from bone marrow. This specimen's cell subset or site label, interpreted: bone marrow mononuclear cells depleted of CD138+ plasma/myeloma cells by negative magnetic selection. The source of these receptors is a donor aged 40 or older with multiple myeloma.

The gene calls are TRBV7-9 and TRBJ2-7; TRBD1 might be the D (5 bases). Trimming shortened V by 3 bases and J by 3 bases, and 9 bases separated the two germline ends. Per germline, CDR1 SEHNR and CDR2 FQNEAQ (reference sequence). CDR3 length: 13 amino acids. Here the CDR3 DNA reads TGTGCCAGCAGCTTCGCAGGGAACTACGAGCAGTACTTC. Its protein is CASSFAGNYEQYF.

The gene calls are TRBV29-1 and TRBJ2-1; 9 positions agree with TRBD1. This CDR3 has 15 residues. V shed 3 bases, J shed 7 bases, and the junction held 10 bases outside the gene matches. Germline V gene sequence: CDR1 SQVTM, CDR2 ANQGSEA. This CDR3 reads CSVEFAGQGTNEQFF. CDR3 bases: TGCAGCGTTGAGTTCGCGGGACAGGGTACGAATGAGCAGTTCTTC.

This clonotype was observed at least ten times. The V and J genes are TRBV13 and TRBJ2-1, with 7 bases aligning to TRBD2. Germline V gene lookup returns CDR1 PRHDT and CDR2 FYEKMQ (reference sequence). Germline trimming cut 0 bases from V and 6 bases from J; bases unmatched to any gene: 11. This CDR3 is built from 17 residues. CDR3 region: CASSLGGRAIIGNEQFF. The CDR3 coding sequence is TGTGCCAGCAGCTTAGGTGGGAGGGCCATCATAGGCAATGAGCAGTTCTTC.

This clonotype was detected only a few times. A junction boundary mismatches the germline segment, possibly from a read error. CDR3 amino acids: CGARTTSGGYEQYF. CDR3 coding DNA: TGCGGTGCTAGGACGACTAGCGGGGGTTACGAGCAGTACTTC. This chain links TRBV20-1 with TRBJ2-7, with 12 bases identical to TRBD2. Germline-derived CDR1 and CDR2 are DFQATT and SNEGSKA (reference sequence). The CDR3 sequence is 14 residues long.

This clonotype came up many times. This rearrangement joins TRBV7-3 to TRBJ1-1; a weak D match, TRBD1 (5 bases). Germline CDR1 SGHTA, CDR2 FQGTGA. Trimming stripped 5 bases from V and 4 bases from J, with 20 bases between. CDR3 length: 16 residues. The CDR3 here is CASSLLGAGSRTEAFF. CDR3 bases: TGTGCCAGCAGCCTCCTTGGGGCAGGGTCCCGCACTGAAGCTTTCTTT.

About this clonotype itself: Possible read error: a much larger clone is one base away. The chain has TRBV6-5 and TRBJ2-3, with a tentative D call TRBD2 (5 bases). CDR1 and CDR2 from the germline V gene are MNHEY and SVGAGI. The CDR3 sequence is 14 residues long. DNA of the CDR3: TGTGCCAGCGGTTACACCACCCAGCGGGATACGCAGTATTTT. This codes for CASGYTTQRDTQYF.

This clonotype occurred many times. V gene TRBV5-6 combines with J gene TRBJ2-7; 8 bases match TRBD1. Germline CDR1 reads SGHDT; CDR2 reads YYEEEE. The CDR3 covers 15 residues. After removal of 4 bases from V and 2 bases from J, the junction contained 8 bases not matched to a gene. This CDR3 reads CASSPGTGQAYEQYF. As DNA, the CDR3 is TGTGCCAGCAGCCCAGGGACAGGCCAAGCCTACGAGCAGTACTTC.

This clonotype was seen at least ten times. The V call is TRBV2, the J call TRBJ2-7; D remains ambiguous. The CDR3 consists of 12 residues. Germline V gives CDR1 SNHLY, CDR2 FYNNEI. Trimming took off 8 bases at V and 3 bases at J, with 11 bases between the two ends. The CDR3 sequence is CASGVGYYEQYF. CDR3 DNA sequence: TGTGCCAGCGGCGTAGGTTACTACGAGCAGTACTTC.

This clonotype was picked up many times. The V and J genes are TRBV27 and TRBJ1-4; the match to TRBD1 covers 8 bases. The CDR3 loop spans 13 amino acids. J was trimmed by 10 bases and V by 6 bases; bases with no gene match: 7. CDR1 and CDR2 from the germline V gene are MNHEY and SMNVEV (reference sequence). The CDR3 region is CASRAGGGGKLFF. The CDR3 nucleotides are TGTGCCAGCAGAGCAGGGGGCGGGGGAAAACTGTTTTTT.

This clonotype appeared a few times. This chain uses TRBV30 with TRBJ2-2; 12 bases are a match to TRBD2. Germline lookup yields CDR1 GTSNPN and CDR2 SVGIG (reference sequence). CDR3 length: 18 residues. V lost 2 bases and J lost 0; bases outside the gene matches: 7. The CDR3 here is CAWSPRTSGKSNTGELFF. Here the CDR3 DNA reads TGTGCCTGGAGTCCCCGGACTAGCGGGAAGTCGAACACCGGGGAGCTGTTTTTT.

This clonotype was found a few times. The chain links TRBV27 to TRBJ1-1, with a weak D call TRBD1 (6 bases). Trimming shortened V by 4 bases and J by 5 bases, and 14 bases separated the two germline ends. The CDR3 has 14 residues. The germline CDR1 and CDR2 sequences are MNHEY and SMNVEV (reference sequence). CDR3 in amino acids: CASSSADSGTEAFF. DNA of the CDR3: TGTGCCAGCAGTTCCGCGGACAGTGGTACTGAAGCTTTCTTT.

This clonotype was picked up many times. This chain joins TRBV27 and TRBJ2-3; TRBD2 might be the D (5 bases). The CDR3 contains 15 residues. Trimming shortened V by 0 bases and J by 5 bases, and 12 bases separated the two germline ends. CDR1 is MNHEY and CDR2 is SMNVEV in the germline V gene (reference sequence). CDR3 amino acids: CASSLSAVARDTQYF. In DNA form, the CDR3 reads TGTGCCAGCAGTTTATCGGCGGTAGCGAGAGATACGCAGTATTTT.

This clonotype was seen repeatedly, ten times or more. One end of the junction does not line up with germline, which may come from a read error. The DNA for the CDR3 is TGTGCCGGCTCACCACCGGGGACAGGGCTTTCGGGCAATGAGCAGTTCTTC. Its protein product is CAGSPPGTGLSGNEQFF. The rearrangement joins TRBV18 to TRBJ2-1; 9 positions match TRBD1. The CDR3 spans 17 residues. Germline V gene sequence: CDR1 KGHSH, CDR2 LQKENI.

There are many counts of this clonotype. The chain links TRBV29-1 to TRBJ1-1; 9 nucleotides agree with TRBD1. The V and J ends lost 6 bases and 12 bases, in that order; junction bases with no gene match: 8. The CDR3 runs 11 residues. In germline, CDR1 is SQVTM, CDR2 ANQGSEA. CDR3 in amino acids: CSVDTGGATFF. CDR3 DNA: TGCAGCGTAGATACAGGGGGCGCGACTTTCTTT. The complete variable domain, with remaining parts taken from reference TRBV29-1 and TRBJ1-1, reads SAVISQKPSRDICQRGTSLTIQCQVDSQVTMMFWYRQQPGQSLTLIATANQGSEATYESGFVIDKFPISRPNLTFSTLTVSNMSPEDSSIYLCSVDTGGATFFGQGTRLTVV.

V and J are TRBV20-1 and TRBJ2-3, with D unresolved. The CDR3 extends over 16 amino acids. Trimming removed 3 bases at V and 6 bases at J, with 22 bases between. The V gene's germline CDR1 is DFQATT and CDR2 SNEGSKA (reference sequence). The CDR3 nucleotides read TGCAGTGCTAGCCCCTATTCGAATTTGCCGGAGGATACGCAGTATTTT. This translates into CSASPYSNLPEDTQYF.